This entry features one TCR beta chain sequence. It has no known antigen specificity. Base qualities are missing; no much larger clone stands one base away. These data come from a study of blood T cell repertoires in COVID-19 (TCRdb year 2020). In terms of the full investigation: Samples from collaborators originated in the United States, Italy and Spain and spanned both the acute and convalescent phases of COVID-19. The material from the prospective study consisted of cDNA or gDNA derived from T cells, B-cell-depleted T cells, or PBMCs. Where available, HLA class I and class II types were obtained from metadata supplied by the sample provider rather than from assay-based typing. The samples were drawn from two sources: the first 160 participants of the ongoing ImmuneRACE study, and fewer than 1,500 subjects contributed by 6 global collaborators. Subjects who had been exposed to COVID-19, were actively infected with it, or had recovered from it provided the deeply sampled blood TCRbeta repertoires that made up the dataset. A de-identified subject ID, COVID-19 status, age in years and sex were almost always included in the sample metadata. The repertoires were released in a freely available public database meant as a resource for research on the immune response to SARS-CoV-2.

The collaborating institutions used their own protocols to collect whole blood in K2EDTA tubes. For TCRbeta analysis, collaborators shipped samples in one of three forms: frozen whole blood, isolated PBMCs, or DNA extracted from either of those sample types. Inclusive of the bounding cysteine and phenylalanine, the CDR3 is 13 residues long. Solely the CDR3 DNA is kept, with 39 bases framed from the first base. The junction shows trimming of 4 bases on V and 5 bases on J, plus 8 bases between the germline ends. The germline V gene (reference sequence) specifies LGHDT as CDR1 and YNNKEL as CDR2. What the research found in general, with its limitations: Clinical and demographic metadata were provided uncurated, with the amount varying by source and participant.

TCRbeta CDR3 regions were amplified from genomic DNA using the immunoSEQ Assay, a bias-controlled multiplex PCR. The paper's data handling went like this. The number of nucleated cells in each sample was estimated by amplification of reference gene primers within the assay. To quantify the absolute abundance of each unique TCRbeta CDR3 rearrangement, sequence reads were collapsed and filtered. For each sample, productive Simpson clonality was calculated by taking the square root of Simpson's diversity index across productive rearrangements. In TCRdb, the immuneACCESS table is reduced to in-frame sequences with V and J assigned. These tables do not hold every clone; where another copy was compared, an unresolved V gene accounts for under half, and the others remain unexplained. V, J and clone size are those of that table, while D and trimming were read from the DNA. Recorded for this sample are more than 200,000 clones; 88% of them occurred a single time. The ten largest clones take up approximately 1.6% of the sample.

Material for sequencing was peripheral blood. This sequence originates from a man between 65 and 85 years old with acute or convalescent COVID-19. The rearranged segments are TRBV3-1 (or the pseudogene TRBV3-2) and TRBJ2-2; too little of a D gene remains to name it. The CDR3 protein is CASSPLGTGELFF. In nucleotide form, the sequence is TGTGCCAGCAGCCCCCTCGGGACCGGGGAGCTGTTTTTT.